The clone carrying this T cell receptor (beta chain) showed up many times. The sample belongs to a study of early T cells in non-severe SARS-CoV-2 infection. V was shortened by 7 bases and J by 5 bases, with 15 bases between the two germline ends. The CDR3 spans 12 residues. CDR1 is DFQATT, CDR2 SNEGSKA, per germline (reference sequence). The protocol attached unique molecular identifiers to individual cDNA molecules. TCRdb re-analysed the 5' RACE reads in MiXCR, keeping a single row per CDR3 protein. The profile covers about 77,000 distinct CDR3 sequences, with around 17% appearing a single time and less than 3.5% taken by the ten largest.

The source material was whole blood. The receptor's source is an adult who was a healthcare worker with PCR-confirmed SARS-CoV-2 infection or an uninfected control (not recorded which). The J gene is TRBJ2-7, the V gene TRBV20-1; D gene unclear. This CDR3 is CSVMARVDEQYF. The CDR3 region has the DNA TGCAGTGTCATGGCCCGGGTTGACGAGCAGTACTTC.